These T cell receptor beta chains were read from a single sample in a study of cytomegalovirus exposure and HLA in healthy donors. Repertoires were generated with immunoSEQ multiplex PCR, while TCRdb's copy carries only in-frame clones and drops some. The sample includes some 140,000 clones, just under 90% seen only once; the top ten take 4% to 6.5%. The specimen was PBMCs. These receptors all come from a woman aged 25-40 years in good health and CMV-seronegative. CDR3s include the opening cysteine and the closing phenylalanine or tryptophan. A D gene is named only where the DNA matches it firmly. The size entry is marked missing in some rows and otherwise reads once, few, many or a size class.

>TRBV5-4|-|-|TRBJ2-1
TGTGCCAGCACCGTAATTACAGGGACCTACAATGAGCAGTTCTTC
CASTVITGTYNEQFF
>TRBV11-2|-|TRBD2|TRBJ2-1
TGTGCCAGCAGCTACGGATCCCTAGCGGGAGGCTGGAATGAGCAGTTCTTC
CASSYGSLAGGWNEQFF
>TRBV30|-|TRBD1|TRBJ2-7
TGTGCCTGGAGTGGCTACCTAAACCCGGACAGGGGATATTCCTACGAGCAGTACTTC
CAWSGYLNPDRGYSYEQYF
>TRBV5-1|few|TRBD2|TRBJ2-1
TGCGCCAGCAGCCTGCCGGGACTAGCGGGGGATAATGAGCAGTTCTTC
CASSLPGLAGDNEQFF
>TRBV6-5|-|-|TRBJ2-5
TGTGCCAGCAGTTACTCCACGGGAGTCGGCCCAGAGACCCAGTACTTC
CASSYSTGVGPETQYF
>TRBV28|-|-|TRBJ1-2
TGTGCCAGCAGTTTTCAGGGATTGGGTAGGGGTGGCTACACCTTC
CASSFQGLGRGGYTF
>TRBV28|-|-|TRBJ2-5
TGTGCCAGCAGCCAATCCCGGGAGACCCAGTACTTC
CASSQSRETQYF
>TRBV19|-|TRBD2|TRBJ2-3
TGTGCCAGTAGCTATAAACCTCCGACTAGCGGAGGCACAGATACGCAGTATTTT
CASSYKPPTSGGTDTQYF
>TRBV2|-|-|TRBJ1-2
TGTGCCAGCAGTGACGTCCACTTGGCCGGCGGAGGCTACACCTTC
CASSDVHLAGGGYTF
>TRBV10-3|-|-|TRBJ1-1
TGTGCCGTGGGGGGAGACACTGAAGCTTTCTTT
CAVGGDTEAFF
>TRBV5-4|-|-|TRBJ1-2
TGTGCCAGCAGCTACGACACCTTTACCTATGGCTACACCTTC
CASSYDTFTYGYTF
>TRBV6-1|-|-|TRBJ1-5
TGTGCCAGCAGTGCCCCGTTTGGGGGCGGTGTAACTCAGCCCCAGCATTTT
CASSAPFGGGVTQPQHF
>TRBV18|-|TRBD1|TRBJ2-1
TGTGCCAGCTCACCGACCCTAGGGACAGGGGCTAACAATGAGCAGTTCTTC
CASSPTLGTGANNEQFF
>TRBV4-1|few|-|TRBJ1-1
TGCGCCAGCAGCCAAACAACAGAGAACACTGAAGCTTTCTTT
CASSQTTENTEAFF
>TRBV5-4|few|-|TRBJ1-1
TGTGCCAGCAGCTTGGCCTGGAACACTGAAGCTTTCTTT
CASSLAWNTEAFF
>TRBV7-3|once|TRBD1|TRBJ1-2
TGTGCCAGCAGCTTGGGACAGGGGTTAGGTGGCTACACCTTC
CASSLGQGLGGYTF
>TRBV7-9|-|TRBD2|TRBJ2-1
TGTGCCAGCACCCTCTGGGTAGCGGGAGTTCTGGATGAGCAGTTCTTC
CASTLWVAGVLDEQFF
>TRBV9|-|TRBD1|TRBJ1-2
TGTGCCAGCAGCGTAGCGCCAGGGGGTAGATATGGCTACACCTTC
CASSVAPGGRYGYTF
>TRBV6-5|-|-|TRBJ2-7
TGTGCCAGCAGTAAGAACCCCGCCGGCTACGAGCAGTACTTC
CASSKNPAGYEQYF
>TRBV19|-|TRBD1|TRBJ1-5
TGTGCCAGTAGTGAACAGGGGTGGAATCCGCCCCAGCATTTT
CASSEQGWNPPQHF
>TRBV5-6|-|TRBD2|TRBJ2-7
TGTGCCAGCACTCAGCGGGGGGCCTACGAGCAGTACTTC
CASTQRGAYEQYF
>TRBV7-8|-|-|TRBJ1-1
TGTGCCAGCAGCTTGAGGGTGGCGAACACTGAAGCTTTCTTT
CASSLRVANTEAFF
>TRBV5-6|-|TRBD2|TRBJ2-3
TGTGCCAGCAGCCCGGGGGGGCAAAATACGCAGTATTTT
CASSPGGQNTQYF
>TRBV21-1|-|-|TRBJ1-5
TGTGCCAGCAGCACCCGGACAGGGGGTAAACAGCCCCAGCATTTT
CASSTRTGGKQPQHF
>TRBV5-4|-|TRBD1|TRBJ1-1
TGTGCCAGCAGCTCTGGACAGGGGGCGGACACTGAAGCTTTCTTT
CASSSGQGADTEAFF
>TRBV5-5|-|-|TRBJ1-1
TGTGCCAGCAGCTTGGTACCGAACTTGAACACTGAAGCTTTCTTT
CASSLVPNLNTEAFF
>TRBV2|-|-|TRBJ2-7
TGTGCCAGCAGTGATCCGGGAGATTCCTACGAGCAGTACTTC
CASSDPGDSYEQYF
>TRBV27|-|-|TRBJ2-6
TGTGCCAGCAGTTTACTAGGTAGCTCTGGGGCCAACGTCCTGACTTTC
CASSLLGSSGANVLTF
>TRBV18|-|TRBD1|TRBJ1-2
TGTGCCAGCTCACCGCCGGACCTGAGACAGGGGAGTTATGGCTACACCTTC
CASSPPDLRQGSYGYTF
>TRBV25-1|-|TRBD1|TRBJ1-2
TGTGCCAGCAGTGAATCGAGGACAGGGGAGGTTTATGGCTACACCTTC
CASSESRTGEVYGYTF
>TRBV18|-|TRBD1|TRBJ1-3
TGTGCCAGCTCACCACAGACAGGGGGCTCCTCTGGAAACACCATATATTTT
CASSPQTGGSSGNTIYF
>TRBV7-2|-|TRBD2|TRBJ2-5
TGTGCCAGCAGCTTCTGGGGGCGGGGGGAAGTGGAGACCCAGTACTTC
CASSFWGRGEVETQYF
>TRBV30|-|TRBD2|TRBJ2-5
TGTGCCTGGAGTGTTGGAGCGGGAGGGCGAGGGGAGACCCAGTACTTC
CAWSVGAGGRGETQYF
>TRBV7-9|-|-|TRBJ1-2
TGTGCCAGCAGCTTATTCGAGAAGAACAGAACCCTTTATGGCTACACCTTC
CASSLFEKNRTLYGYTF
>TRBV6-5|few|-|TRBJ2-7
TGTGCCAGCAGCCCGGCGGGCCCCTACGAGCAGTACTTC
CASSPAGPYEQYF
>TRBV6-6|-|-|TRBJ2-1
TGTGCCAGCAGTTTCACAGAGCTCAGCTCCTACAATGAGCAGTTCTTC
CASSFTELSSYNEQFF
>TRBV28|-|-|TRBJ2-2
TGTGCCAGCAGTTTATATTCGACCGGGGAGCTGTTTTTT
CASSLYSTGELFF
>TRBV4-3|-|-|TRBJ2-1
TGCGCCAGCAGCCAAGAAAGTAGTTTAGTGTACAATGAGCAGTTCTTC
CASSQESSLVYNEQFF
>TRBV7-2|-|-|TRBJ2-5
TGTGCCAGCAGCTTAGGGACTCGGTACCAAGAGACCCAGTACTTC
CASSLGTRYQETQYF
>TRBV2|-|-|TRBJ2-1
TGTGCCAGCAGAGCTCTTTACAATGAGCAGTTCTTC
CASRALYNEQFF
>TRBV15|-|TRBD2|TRBJ2-5
TGTGCCACCAGCAGAGATGGCGGGGGGATCCAAGAGACCCAGTACTTC
CATSRDGGGIQETQYF
>TRBV10-2|-|TRBD1|TRBJ2-1
TGCGCCAGCAGTGACGAACAGGGGTCCTACAATGAGCAGCTCTTC
CASSDEQGSYNEQLF
>TRBV2|-|-|TRBJ2-7
TGTGCCAGCAGAGACGGGTTACTGTGGTCGGTCTCCTACGAGCAGTACTTC
CASRDGLLWSVSYEQYF
>TRBV5-4|-|TRBD2|TRBJ2-3
TGTGCCAGCAGCTTGGGGACTAGCGGGGGGGATACGCAGTATTTT
CASSLGTSGGDTQYF
>TRBV5-1|few|-|TRBJ1-3
TGCGCCAGCAGCTTTACAGGGCCCTACTCTGGAAACACCATATATTTT
CASSFTGPYSGNTIYF